The clone carrying this T cell receptor beta chain showed up many times. What it binds is unknown. Using its own MiXCR run on the reads, TCRdb lists one record per CDR3 protein. The sample lists around 530,000 distinct CDR3 sequences, more than 20% occurring once. V dropped 6 bases and J dropped 1 base, with 11 bases sitting between them. The CDR3 is made up of 14 amino acids. Germline V gives CDR1 SGHTA, CDR2 FQGNSA. This sample was included in a study of T cell repertoires in cytomegalovirus infection. Study-level results: Cumulative public TCR beta family frequency identified CMV carriers with the relevant HLA.

Sequencing was done on a sample of PBMCs. The rearrangement links TRBV7-2 to TRBJ2-3; TRBD2 is a possible D gene (5 bases). The sequence derives from a human donor in good health (CMV status not recorded). Some clones in this sample may be carry-over from other donors' samples. The CDR3 DNA reads as TGTGCCAGCAGTCCTGAGGGAGGCACAGATACGCAGTATTTT. Amino acids: CASSPEGGTDTQYF.